Here is one TCR beta chain with its context. These data originate in a study of blood T cell repertoires in COVID-19. The wider study: The origin of the acute and convalescent COVID-19 samples was the United States, Italy and Spain.

Study processing details: Estimation of nucleated cell counts was performed using reference gene primer amplification. Produced via immunoSEQ multiplex PCR; TCRdb's table is partial and in-frame only. Clonal size and the V and J genes are those of that table, whereas D and trimming came from the DNA. The sample consists of hundreds of thousands of clones, roughly 90% of them appearing once. The germline gives CDR1 LGHDT, CDR2 YNNKEL (reference sequence). The length of the CDR3 is 13 residues. Trimming removed 2 bases at V and 7 bases at J, with 12 bases between. Adults between roughly 18 and 89 years of age took part from under 30 US areas.

The specimen was PBMCs or T cells enriched from blood (not recorded which). This clonotype originated in a young woman with acute COVID-19. The V and J genes are TRBV3-1 (or the pseudogene TRBV3-2) and TRBJ2-7; tentative D call: TRBD1 (5 bases). As DNA, the CDR3 is TGTGCCAGCAGCCAAACTCGTGGGGCTGAGCAGTACTTC. Protein sequence: CASSQTRGAEQYF.